These 31 T cell receptor beta chains originate from one sample sequenced in a study of prognosis after radiotherapy for stage I lung cancer. TCR beta CDR3 amplification from genomic DNA was performed by two-round multiplex PCR. First-round PCR amplification was performed with primers specific to each TRBV and TRBJ gene. MiXCR, run by TCRdb on the multiplex PCR reads, gives a single entry per CDR3 protein. Of fewer than 30,000 distinct CDR3 sequences in the sample, more than 45% were seen once. Here the sequenced sample was PBMCs, taken before or after stereotactic body radiation therapy (not recorded which). The receptors originated from a donor aged 50 or older with non-small cell lung cancer.

This clonotype occurred many times. For the CDR3, the DNA is TGCAGTGCTAGAGATACGACTAGCGGAAAGACCCAGTACTTC. Translated, it gives CSARDTTSGKTQYF. The chain recombines TRBV20-1 with TRBJ2-5; TRBD2 agrees at 9 bases. This CDR3 is built from 14 residues. J lost 6 bases, V lost 0 bases, and 5 bases had no gene match. Germline V gene sequence: CDR1 DFQATT, CDR2 SNEGSKA (reference sequence).

This clonotype appeared many times. The CDR3 spells CASSPAGSTDTQYF. DNA for the CDR3: TGCGCCAGCAGCCCGGCAGGCAGCACAGATACGCAGTATTTT. The chain has TRBV5-1 and TRBJ2-3; no reliable D call. Trimming left V 4 bases short and J 0 bases short, with 9 bases between. CDR3 size: 14 residues. Germline V CDR1 and CDR2: SGHRS, YFSETQ.

This clonotype was seen repeatedly, ten times or more. The chain uses TRBV20-1 and TRBJ2-1, with 12 bases lining up with TRBD2. The CDR3 has 17 residues. The trim removed 1 base at V and 6 bases at J, leaving 10 bases unmatched. Germline loops: CDR1 DFQATT, CDR2 SNEGSKA (reference sequence). In DNA form, the CDR3 reads TGCAGTGCTAGAGCGATCCGACTAGCGGGGGCCACCAATGAGCAGTTCTTC. It specifies CSARAIRLAGATNEQFF.

In this sample, this clonotype turned up once. This rearrangement joins TRBV28 to TRBJ1-5; no reliable D call. The germline V gene has CDR1 MDHEN and CDR2 SYDVKM. The V gene lost 7 bases and the J gene lost 2 bases, with 9 bases spanning the gap. The CDR3 loop spans 13 amino acids. CDR3 nucleotides: TGTGCCAGCAAAACGTTGGGCAATCAGCCCCAGCATTTT. Translated: CASKTLGNQPQHF.

This clonotype came up many times. The rearrangement uses TRBV7-9 and TRBJ2-7, with 7 nucleotides matching TRBD1. With 5 bases clipped from V and 1 base from J, the junction kept 5 bases outside the gene matches. This CDR3 spans 14 amino acids. Germline CDR1 reads SEHNR; CDR2 reads FQNEAQ (reference sequence). The CDR3 is CASSLQGISYEQYF. The CDR3 bases are TGTGCCAGCAGCCTACAGGGGATTTCCTACGAGCAGTACTTC.

In this sample, this clonotype is medium-sized (0.01 to 0.1%). This chain joins TRBV24-1 and TRBJ2-7, with TRBD2 as a possible D gene (6 bases). V was pared by 0 bases and J by 0 bases, with 11 bases between. The CDR3 sequence is 16 residues long. The germline gives CDR1 KGHDR, CDR2 SFDVKD. The CDR3 sequence: CATSDLSRGNSYEQYF. The CDR3 nucleotides are TGTGCCACCAGTGATTTGTCCCGCGGGAACTCCTACGAGCAGTACTTC.

J is TRBJ1-2 and V is TRBV9; D is unresolved. This CDR3 contains 15 residues. V was cut by 0 bases and J by 2 bases, with 11 bases left in between. Looked up from germline, CDR1 is SGDLS and CDR2 is YYNGEE. CDR3 sequence reads: CASSVDWQKNYGYTF. CDR3 sequence (DNA): TGTGCCAGCAGCGTAGACTGGCAGAAAAACTATGGCTACACCTTC.

V usage is TRBV24-1 and J usage is TRBJ2-6; D is undetermined. V lost 4 bases, J lost 0 bases, and 18 bases lay in between. CDR1 is KGHDR, CDR2 SFDVKD, per germline. CDR3 length: 19 amino acids. The CDR3 coding sequence is TGTGCCACCAGTGAGGGCACCGGAAACAGATACTCTGGGGCCAACGTCCTGACTTTC. Translation: CATSEGTGNRYSGANVLTF.

This clonotype was counted ten times or more. J is TRBJ2-2 and V is TRBV7-2; D is ambiguous. In germline, CDR1 is SGHTA, CDR2 FQGNSA. Trimming pared 4 bases from V and 10 bases from J, leaving 7 bases between. CDR3 length equals 11 residues. The CDR3 here is CASSSTSELFF. The CDR3 DNA reads as TGTGCCAGCAGCTCTACTTCGGAGCTGTTTTTT.

This clonotype was recorded many times. The chain recombines TRBV20-1 with TRBJ2-2; D is unclear. Trimming took off 6 bases at V and 2 bases at J, with 16 bases between the two ends. There are 15 residues in the CDR3. The germline gives CDR1 DFQATT, CDR2 SNEGSKA (reference sequence). CDR3 region: CSANTEFGNTGELFF. CDR3 nucleotide sequence: TGCAGTGCAAATACAGAGTTCGGTAACACCGGGGAGCTGTTTTTT.

DNA for the CDR3: TGTGCCAGCAGCGGGTATTCAGCAAACTATGGCTACACCTTC. This gives the protein CASSGYSANYGYTF. The V call is TRBV2, the J call TRBJ1-2; D ambiguous. Germline V CDR1 and CDR2: SNHLY, FYNNEI. CDR3 length: 14 residues. V was cut by 6 bases and J by 2 bases, with 13 bases left in between.

In regard to this clonotype: At one end the junction does not follow the germline gene, possibly because of a read error. The chain uses TRBV2 and TRBJ2-2; no clear D. CDR3 size: 14 residues. Germline CDR1 is SNHLY and CDR2 is FYNNEI. The DNA for the CDR3 is TGTGTCAGCAGCAGGAGACCGGGCACCGGGGAGCTGTTTTTT. It is translated as CVSSRRPGTGELFF.

As concerns this clonotype: Given a far larger clone just one base away, this is likely a sequencing read error. The genes are TRBV6-9 and TRBJ1-1, with D possibly being TRBD1 (6 bases). CDR1 is MNHGY and CDR2 is SVAAGI in the germline V gene. The CDR3 length is 11 residues. Trimming removed 9 bases from V and 10 bases from J, with 15 bases in between. CDR3 sequence (DNA): TGTGCCAGAAGGGAGTTGGGGGCAGCTTTCTTT. Its translation is CARRELGAAFF.

This clonotype was counted ten times or more. The chain couples TRBV3-1 to TRBJ1-1; D remains unclear. V shed 0 bases and J shed 4 bases, with 9 bases lying between them. Germline loops: CDR1 LGHDT, CDR2 YNNKEL (reference sequence). This CDR3 comprises 14 residues. CDR3 amino acids: CASSQDRWGTEAFF. The DNA for the CDR3 is TGTGCCAGCAGCCAAGATAGATGGGGCACTGAAGCTTTCTTT.

A note on this clonotype: The junction differs from germline at one of its ends, possibly a read error. The V and J genes are TRBV6-1 and TRBJ1-2, with D possibly being TRBD1 (6 bases). The germline gives CDR1 MNHNS, CDR2 SASEGT. The CDR3 extends over 14 amino acids. CDR3 protein: CASTGTPYNYVYTF. In DNA form, the CDR3 reads TGTGCCAGCACAGGGACACCATACAACTATGTCTACACCTTC.

This clonotype was seen repeatedly, ten times or more. The chain uses TRBV19 and TRBJ2-5; the match to TRBD1 covers 7 bases. After removal of 3 bases from V and 4 bases from J, the junction contained 5 bases not matched to a gene. The CDR3 covers 14 residues. Per the germline V gene, CDR1 is LNHDA and CDR2 is SQIVND (reference sequence). The CDR3 coding sequence is TGTGCCAGTAGTATTGTGTACAGGGGAGAGACCCAGTACTTC. Protein: CASSIVYRGETQYF.

As concerns this clonotype: A far larger clone is only one base removed, so a read error is likely. The chain is built from TRBV28 and TRBJ2-5; 7 bases are shared with TRBD2. The J call may be faulty, since TRBJ2-1 better matches the DNA end. Per the germline V gene, CDR1 is MDHEN and CDR2 is SYDVKM. CDR3 length: 15 residues. CDR3 amino acids: CASSKSLAVYNEQFF. CDR3 DNA: TGTGCCAGCAGTAAGAGTCTAGCGGTGTACAATGAGCAGTTCTTC.

On this clonotype: A much larger clone differs from this one at a single base, so this may be a read error. The chain joins TRBV29-1 to TRBJ2-5, with 7 bases aligning to TRBD1. Germline V CDR1 and CDR2: SQVTM, ANQGSEA. The CDR3 totals 13 residues. Here the CDR3 DNA reads TGCAGCGTTGCCGGACAGGCACAAGAGACCAAGTACTTC. Protein product: CSVAGQAQETKYF.

This clonotype was seen many times. This chain connects TRBV7-8 to TRBJ1-5; D might be TRBD1 (5 bases). Germline assignment: CDR1 SGHVS and CDR2 FQNEAQ. Trimming removed 3 bases from V and 7 bases from J, with 10 bases in between. The CDR3 runs to 13 residues. CDR3 sequence reads: CASSFRGGQPQHF. CDR3 sequence (DNA): TGTGCCAGCAGCTTCCGGGGCGGCCAGCCCCAGCATTTT.

There are many counts of this clonotype. J is TRBJ2-7 and V is TRBV3-1; unclear D gene. The V end was cut by 3 bases, the J end by 2 bases, with 11 bases between. Per the germline V gene, CDR1 is LGHDT and CDR2 is YNNKEL (reference sequence). The CDR3 contains 14 residues. CDR3 nucleotides: TGTGCCAGCAGCCAGTCCAGGACCCCCTACGAGCAGTACTTC. Translated, it gives CASSQSRTPYEQYF.

The table lists this clonotype with many counts. The chain links TRBV7-9 to TRBJ2-1; unclear D gene. CDR1 is SEHNR, CDR2 FQNEAQ, per germline (reference sequence). The ends were cut back, 0 bases at V and 5 bases at J, with 14 bases in the middle. The CDR3 length is 16 residues. CDR3 amino acids: CASSLAHSSGDNEQFF. In nucleotides, the CDR3 is TGTGCCAGCAGCTTAGCGCACAGCTCGGGCGACAATGAGCAGTTCTTC.

The count of this clonotype is one. The chain employs TRBV27 and TRBJ1-4, with 9 bases that match TRBD1. The germline V gene has CDR1 MNHEY and CDR2 SMNVEV (reference sequence). The CDR3 runs 15 residues. V gave up 6 bases and J gave up 10 bases; unmatched junction bases: 12. The CDR3 DNA reads as TGTGCCAGCAGATTCACTGACAGGGGGTGGGGAAAACTGTTTTTT. It yields the protein CASRFTDRGWGKLFF.

This sequence joins TRBV28 and TRBJ2-2; 10 positions agree with TRBD2. Losses at the gene ends were 6 bases for V and 10 bases for J; bases not matched to a gene: 17. CDR3 length: 17 amino acids. CDR1 is MDHEN and CDR2 is SYDVKM in the germline V gene. The CDR3 protein is CASRPLAGVLNTLELFF. The CDR3 region has the DNA TGTGCCAGCAGACCCCTAGCGGGAGTATTGAACACCTTGGAGCTGTTTTTT.

This clonotype was counted many times. The chain is built from TRBV5-6 and TRBJ2-3; D gene unclear. The CDR3 covers 15 residues. V lost 0 bases and J 3 bases, leaving 11 bases between the germline ends. Per the germline V gene, CDR1 is SGHDT and CDR2 is YYEEEE. The CDR3 nucleotides read TGTGCCAGCAGCTTGGTCCCTACGACGACAGATACGCAGTATTTT. Amino acid sequence: CASSLVPTTTDTQYF.

In its sample, this clonotype was seen a few times. A much larger clone lies one base from this, so it may be a read error. The chain uses TRBV5-1 and TRBJ2-7, with D perhaps TRBD1 or TRBD2 (5 bases each). Germline V gene data show CDR1 as SGHRS and CDR2 as YFSETQ. The CDR3 loop spans 14 amino acids. V was shortened by 4 bases and J by 0 bases, with 11 bases between the two germline ends. CDR3 protein: CASSPRDGSYEQYF. The CDR3, as DNA: TGCGCCAGCAGCCCCCGGGACGGCTCCTACGAGCAGTACTTC. The full variable domain, with the rest looked up from reference TRBV5-1 and TRBJ2-7, is KAGVTQTPRYLIKTRGQQVTLSCSPISGHRSVSWYQQTPGQGLQFLFEYFSETQRNKGNFPGRFSGRQFSNSRSEMNVSTLELGDSALYLCASSPRDGSYEQYFGPGTRLTVT.

The chain links TRBV7-9 to TRBJ2-1; 7 bases are a match to TRBD2. Germline V CDR1 and CDR2: SEHNR, FQNEAQ (reference sequence). With V trimmed by 1 base and J by 7 bases, 7 bases remained unmatched. The CDR3 has 15 residues. This chain's CDR3 is CASSLGAGVGNEQFF. Written as DNA, the CDR3 is TGTGCCAGCAGCTTAGGGGCGGGAGTAGGGAATGAGCAGTTCTTC.

This clonotype came up many times. This chain joins TRBV13 and TRBJ2-2, with no clear D. Germline-derived CDR1 and CDR2 are PRHDT and FYEKMQ (reference sequence). The CDR3 length is 12 residues. V lost 2 bases, J lost 4 bases, and 2 bases lay in between. The CDR3 DNA reads as TGTGCCAGCAGCTTATCCACCGGGGAGCTGTTTTTT. Encoded protein: CASSLSTGELFF.

This clonotype occurred many times. A clone one base away is much larger, so this may be a read error. This sequence joins TRBV19 and TRBJ2-1, with 10 bases fitting TRBD1. The CDR3 sequence is 17 residues long. CDR1 and CDR2 from the germline V gene are LNHDA and SQIVND (reference sequence). CDR3 sequence (DNA): TGTGCCAGTAGTTCCCGGGACAGGGGAGGCGGTGACAATGAGCGGTTCTTC. Encoded protein: CASSSRDRGGGDNERFF.

The rearrangement uses TRBV6-2 or TRBV6-3 and TRBJ1-6, with D perhaps TRBD1 (6 bases). The CDR3 totals 15 residues. The V end lost 1 base, the J end lost 5 bases, and 9 bases lay between the germline ends. Germline V gene data show CDR1 as MNHEY and CDR2 as SVGEGT. The CDR3 loop is CASSYWSGDNSPLHF. The CDR3 DNA reads as TGTGCCAGCAGTTACTGGTCAGGGGATAATTCACCCCTCCACTTT.

In its sample, this clonotype was seen many times. This chain joins TRBV29-1 and TRBJ2-2; the match to TRBD1 covers 10 bases. The CDR3 covers 15 residues. In germline, CDR1 is SQVTM, CDR2 ANQGSEA. V was clipped by 3 bases and J by 4 bases; unmatched bases: 5. DNA for the CDR3: TGCAGCGTTGAGGACAGGGGGTCGGGCACCGGGGAGCTGTTTTTT. Protein product: CSVEDRGSGTGELFF.

This clonotype was recorded at least ten times. This chain connects TRBV28 to TRBJ1-4; weak D call: TRBD1 (5 bases). The CDR3 has 14 residues. Germline V gene lookup returns CDR1 MDHEN and CDR2 SYDVKM. Trimming pared 8 bases from V and 8 bases from J, leaving 18 bases between. CDR3: CASHTQAHPEKLFF. For the CDR3, the DNA is TGTGCCAGCCACACACAGGCCCACCCCGAAAAACTGTTTTTT.